These T cell receptor beta chains were read from a single sample in a study of control samples from healthy donors and cancer patients. TCRdb keeps only in-frame clones here, not all; method: immunoSEQ multiplex PCR. The table lists 95,000 to 100,000 clones, around nine tenths of them singletons. The sequencing input was blood. These receptors all come from a man between 25 and 39 years old in good health. Each CDR3 is given with its conserved first and last residue. D genes are given only for firm matches. Some rows mark clone size as missing; the rest say once, few, many or name a class of expanded clone.

d_call j_call v_call clone_size cdr3_aa cdr3_nt
NA TRBJ1-2 TRBV7-2 NA CASSLGGGVSNYGYTF TGTGCCAGCAGCTTAGGAGGTGGAGTTAGCAACTATGGCTACACCTTC
NA TRBJ2-5 TRBV9 NA CASSVGSATQETQYF TGTGCCAGCAGCGTAGGTAGCGCCACCCAAGAGACCCAGTACTTC
NA TRBJ2-7 TRBV14 NA CASSQRQEGEQYF TGTGCCAGCAGCCAACGGCAGGAGGGCGAGCAGTACTTC
TRBD1 TRBJ1-5 TRBV19 NA CASSRTGVGNQPQHF TGTGCCAGTAGTAGGACAGGGGTTGGCAATCAGCCCCAGCATTTT
NA TRBJ2-1 TRBV4-2 NA CASSPNQRAIGNEQFF TGTGCCAGCAGCCCGAACCAGCGGGCTATCGGCAATGAGCAGTTCTTC
TRBD2 TRBJ2-3 TRBV19 few CASKAGGVPDTQYF TGTGCCAGCAAAGCGGGGGGGGTCCCAGATACGCAGTATTTT
TRBD2 TRBJ2-2 TRBV7-9 NA CASSTQRAGGNTGELFF TGTGCCAGCAGCACCCAGAGAGCGGGAGGGAACACCGGGGAGCTGTTTTTT
TRBD1 TRBJ1-5 TRBV2 few CASRFQDRGNQPQHF TGTGCCAGCAGGTTCCAGGACAGGGGCAATCAGCCCCAGCATTTT
NA TRBJ1-1 TRBV6-5 NA CASRRQYTNTEAFF TGTGCCAGCAGAAGACAGTACACCAACACTGAAGCTTTCTTT
NA TRBJ1-2 TRBV2 NA CASSSGTVYGYTF TGTGCCAGCAGTTCCGGGACGGTGTATGGCTACACCTTC